Following are 8 T cell receptor beta chains from one sample sequenced in a study of lymphopenia after photon versus proton radiotherapy. Assay: immunoSEQ multiplex PCR; the TCRdb copy retains only in-frame clones and omits some. The profile covers roughly 61,000 clones, with 87% appearing a single time and roughly 13% taken by the ten largest. The sample in question was peripheral blood, obtained from a patient treated with proton-based radiotherapy. Source of these receptors: a man aged 80 or over with esophageal cancer.

The J gene is TRBJ2-2, the V gene TRBV5-1; no clear D. Germline assignment: CDR1 SGHRS and CDR2 YFSETQ. The CDR3 runs to 13 residues. With 2 bases removed from V and 4 bases from J, the gap between germline ends came to 6 bases. The CDR3 protein is CASSFQSTGELFF. The CDR3 bases are TGCGCCAGCAGCTTCCAAAGCACCGGGGAGCTGTTTTTT.

The chain carries TRBV2 and TRBJ2-1; 13 bases align to TRBD2. Looked up from germline, CDR1 is SNHLY and CDR2 is FYNNEI. The CDR3 length is 16 residues. With V trimmed by 11 bases and J by 7 bases, 14 bases remained unmatched. The CDR3, as DNA: TGTGCCGACGCAGATACTAGCGGGGGGGCCGGAAATGAGCAGTTCTTC. This translates into CADADTSGGAGNEQFF.

J is TRBJ2-7 and V is TRBV4-1; D might be TRBD1 (6 bases). The CDR3 extends over 16 amino acids. Germline CDR1 is MGHRA and CDR2 is YSYEKL. V lost 0 bases and J lost 3, with 15 bases in between. The chain's CDR3 is CASSQDKNQGFYEQYF. The CDR3 bases are TGCGCCAGCAGCCAAGATAAGAACCAGGGGTTCTACGAGCAGTACTTC.

The rearrangement uses TRBV19 and TRBJ1-5; the D is unclear. This CDR3 has 13 amino acids. Trimming cost V 5 bases and J 10 bases, with 15 bases left between them. Germline V lookup: CDR1 LNHDA, CDR2 SQIVND (reference sequence). The CDR3 region has the DNA TGTGCCAGTAGTTGGGAGGGCGCGCGACCCCAGCATTTT. Amino acids: CASSWEGARPQHF. The complete variable domain, with remaining parts taken from reference TRBV19 and TRBJ1-5, reads DGGITQSPKYLFRKEGQNVTLSCEQNLNHDAMYWYRQDPGQGLRLIYYSQIVNDFQKGDIAEGYSVSREKKESFPLTVTSAQKNPTAFYLCASSWEGARPQHFGDGTRLSIL.

The chain has TRBV20-1 and TRBJ2-3; D unresolved. V was cut by 5 bases and J by 6 bases, with 9 bases left in between. CDR1 and CDR2 (germline): DFQATT, SNEGSKA (reference sequence). The CDR3 has 11 amino acids. CDR3 sequence (DNA): TGCAGTGCTCCAATACTTGATACGCAGTATTTT. Protein sequence: CSAPILDTQYF.

The genes are TRBV18 and TRBJ1-3; no reliable D call. This CDR3 comprises 15 residues. V was pared by 6 bases and J by 0 bases, with 12 bases between. Germline-derived CDR1 and CDR2 are KGHSH and LQKENI. The CDR3 is CASSPYTLSGNTIYF. As DNA, the CDR3 is TGTGCCAGCTCCCCATACACCCTCTCTGGAAACACCATATATTTT.

This clone was recorded a few times. The CDR3 loop is CASSLWSGGEPDTQYF. In DNA, the CDR3 is TGCGCCAGCAGCCTTTGGTCCGGCGGCGAGCCAGATACGCAGTATTTT. The V gene is TRBV4-3, the J gene TRBJ2-3; D is undetermined. CDR1 is LGHNA and CDR2 is YSLEER in the germline V gene. V shed 4 bases and J shed 4 bases, with 18 bases lying between them. This CDR3 has 16 amino acids.

V and J are TRBV27 and TRBJ1-6; 7 nucleotides agree with TRBD1. CDR3 length: 17 amino acids. Germline loops: CDR1 MNHEY, CDR2 SMNVEV (reference sequence). Trimming took 6 bases from V and 4 from J; bases not matched to a gene: 12. The CDR3 bases are TGTGCCAGCAGCCGAGACAGGGCCCGTGCGTATAATTCACCCCTCCACTTT. This gives the protein CASSRDRARAYNSPLHF.